This T cell receptor beta chain comes out of a study of memory B cells and T cells in multiple sclerosis. Study-level results: Compartments had unequal clone-set sizes, affecting shared clonotype counts.

On this clone itself: Its antigen is still unknown.

The protocol was immunoSEQ multiplex PCR, while the TCRdb copy is restricted to in-frame clones and leaves out a portion. The data show 30,000 or so clones, more than 70% seen once. The CDR3 is 17 amino acids. V dropped 3 bases and J dropped 5; count of bases not matched to a gene: 10. CDR1 is SGHRS and CDR2 is YFSETQ in the germline V gene. Stimulus-free culture yielded autoproliferating CFSE-dim and non-proliferating CFSE-high T cells, each sequenced separately. Replicate wells were pooled after approximately seven days of stimulus-free culture of 40 million to 65 million CFSE-labeled PBMCs. Without exogenous stimuli, approximately 0.46 uM CFSE-labeled PBMCs were cultured serum-free.

The TCR comes from a human donor with multiple sclerosis. This chain uses TRBV5-1 with TRBJ2-3; TRBD2 matches at 12 bases. Sequencing was carried out using PBMCs from blood kept in culture. The CDR3 sequence is CASSSRLAGVVGDTQYF. CDR3 bases: TGCGCCAGCAGCTCCCGACTAGCGGGAGTGGTGGGAGATACGCAGTATTTT.